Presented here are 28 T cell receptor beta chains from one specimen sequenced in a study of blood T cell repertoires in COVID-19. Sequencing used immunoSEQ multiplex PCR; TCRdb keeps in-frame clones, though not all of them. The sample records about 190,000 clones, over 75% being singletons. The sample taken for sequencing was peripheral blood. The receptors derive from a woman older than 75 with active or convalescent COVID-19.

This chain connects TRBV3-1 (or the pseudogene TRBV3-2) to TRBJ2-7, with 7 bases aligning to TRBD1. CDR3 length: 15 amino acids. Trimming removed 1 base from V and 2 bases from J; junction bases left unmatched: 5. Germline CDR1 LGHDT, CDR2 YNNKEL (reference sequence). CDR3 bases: TGTGCCAGCAGCCAAGCAACACAGGGGACCTACGAGCAGTACTTC. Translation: CASSQATQGTYEQYF.

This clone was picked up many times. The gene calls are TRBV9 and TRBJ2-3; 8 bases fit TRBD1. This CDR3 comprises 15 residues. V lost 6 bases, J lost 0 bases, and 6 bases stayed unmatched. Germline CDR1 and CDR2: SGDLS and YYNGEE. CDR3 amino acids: CASTTRTGSTDTQYF. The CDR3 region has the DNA TGTGCCAGCACCACCCGGACAGGGAGCACAGATACGCAGTATTTT.

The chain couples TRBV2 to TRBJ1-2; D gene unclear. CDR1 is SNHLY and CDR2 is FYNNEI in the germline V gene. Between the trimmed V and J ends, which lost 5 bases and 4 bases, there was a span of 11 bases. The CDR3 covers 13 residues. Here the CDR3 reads CASSNSVIYGYTF. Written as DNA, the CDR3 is TGTGCCAGCAGTAATTCCGTTATCTATGGCTACACCTTC.

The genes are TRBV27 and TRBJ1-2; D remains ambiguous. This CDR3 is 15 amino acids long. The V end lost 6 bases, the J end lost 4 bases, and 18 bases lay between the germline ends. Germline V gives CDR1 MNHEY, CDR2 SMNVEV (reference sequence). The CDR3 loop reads CASSLVAPGSYGYTF. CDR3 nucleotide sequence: TGTGCCAGCAGCCTCGTGGCCCCGGGGAGCTATGGCTACACCTTC.

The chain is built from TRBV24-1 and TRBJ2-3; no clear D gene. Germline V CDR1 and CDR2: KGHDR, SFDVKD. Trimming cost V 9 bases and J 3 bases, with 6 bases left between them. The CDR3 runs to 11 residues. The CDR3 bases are TGTGCCACCGAGATGACAGATACGCAGTATTTT. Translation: CATEMTDTQYF.

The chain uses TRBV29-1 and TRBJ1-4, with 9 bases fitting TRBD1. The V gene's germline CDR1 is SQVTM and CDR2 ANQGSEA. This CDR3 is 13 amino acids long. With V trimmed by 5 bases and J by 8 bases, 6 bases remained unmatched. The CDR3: CSVTGTGREKLFF. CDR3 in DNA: TGCAGCGTTACCGGGACAGGGAGGGAAAAACTGTTTTTT.

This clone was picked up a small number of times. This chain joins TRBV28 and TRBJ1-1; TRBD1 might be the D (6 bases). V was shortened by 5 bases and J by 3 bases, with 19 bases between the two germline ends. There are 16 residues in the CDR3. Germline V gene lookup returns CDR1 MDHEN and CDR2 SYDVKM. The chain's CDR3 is CASSTPIRGGDTEAFF. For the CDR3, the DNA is TGTGCCAGCAGTACACCGATAAGAGGGGGAGACACTGAAGCTTTCTTT.

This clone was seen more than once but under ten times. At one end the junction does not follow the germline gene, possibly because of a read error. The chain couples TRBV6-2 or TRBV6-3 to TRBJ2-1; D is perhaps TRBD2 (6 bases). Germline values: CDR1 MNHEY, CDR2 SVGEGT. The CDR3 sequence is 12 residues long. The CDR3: CASSYSQRGGVF. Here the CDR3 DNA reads TGTGCCAGCAGTTACTCACAGAGGGGAGGTGTCTTC.

CDR3 sequence (DNA): TGTGCCTGGAGTGTGGAGGGAATGAATGAAAAACTGTTTTTT. This codes for CAWSVEGMNEKLFF. The chain recombines TRBV30 with TRBJ1-4; D uncertain. CDR3 length equals 14 residues. V lost 0 bases and J lost 5, with 10 bases in between. The germline gives CDR1 GTSNPN, CDR2 SVGIG (reference sequence). The whole variable domain, remainder taken from reference TRBV30 and TRBJ1-4, is SQTIHQWPATLVQPVGSPLSLECTVEGTSNPNLYWYRQAAGRGLQLLFYSVGIGQISSEVPQNLSASRPQDRQFILSSKKLLLSDSGFYLCAWSVEGMNEKLFFGSGTQLSVL.

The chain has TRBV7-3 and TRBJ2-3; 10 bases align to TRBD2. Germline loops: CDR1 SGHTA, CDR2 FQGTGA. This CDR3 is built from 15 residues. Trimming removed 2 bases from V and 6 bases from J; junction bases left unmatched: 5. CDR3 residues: CASSLQRGGPDTQYF. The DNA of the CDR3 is TGTGCCAGCAGCTTACAGCGGGGGGGCCCGGATACGCAGTATTTT.

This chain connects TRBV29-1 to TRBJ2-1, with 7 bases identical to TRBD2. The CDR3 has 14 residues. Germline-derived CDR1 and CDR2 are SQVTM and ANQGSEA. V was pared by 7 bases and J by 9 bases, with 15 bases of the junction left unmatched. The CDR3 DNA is TGCAGCGGTATTTCTAGCGGCCTCAATCTTGAGCAGTTCTTC. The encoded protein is CSGISSGLNLEQFF.

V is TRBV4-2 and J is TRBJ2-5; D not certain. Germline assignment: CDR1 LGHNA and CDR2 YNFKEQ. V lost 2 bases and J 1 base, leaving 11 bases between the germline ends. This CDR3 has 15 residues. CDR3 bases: TGTGCCAGCAGCCAACACCTGGGCAGCCAAGAGACCCAGTACTTC. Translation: CASSQHLGSQETQYF.

The CDR3: CASSLDGGWNEQFF. CDR3 DNA sequence: TGCGCCAGCAGCTTGGATGGAGGGTGGAATGAGCAGTTCTTC. V is TRBV5-1 and J is TRBJ2-1, with a weak D call TRBD2 (6 bases). V lost 0 bases and J lost 7, with 11 bases in between. The CDR3 length is 14 residues. CDR1 is SGHRS, CDR2 YFSETQ, per germline.

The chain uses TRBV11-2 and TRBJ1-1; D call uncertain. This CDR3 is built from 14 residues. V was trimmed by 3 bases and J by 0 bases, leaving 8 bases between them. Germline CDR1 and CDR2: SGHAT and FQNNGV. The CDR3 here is CASSFSQMNTEAFF. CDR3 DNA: TGTGCCAGCAGCTTCAGTCAGATGAACACTGAAGCTTTCTTT. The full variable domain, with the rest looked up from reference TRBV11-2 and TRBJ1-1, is EAGVAQSPRYKIIEKRQSVAFWCNPISGHATLYWYQQILGQGPKLLIQFQNNGVVDDSQLPKDRFSAERLKGVDSTLKIQPAKLEDSAVYLCASSFSQMNTEAFFGQGTRLTVV.

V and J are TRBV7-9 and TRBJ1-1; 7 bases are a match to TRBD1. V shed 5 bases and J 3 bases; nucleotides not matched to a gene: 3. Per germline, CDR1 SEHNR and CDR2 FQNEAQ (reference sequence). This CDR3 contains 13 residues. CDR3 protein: CASSVDRDTEAFF. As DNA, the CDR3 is TGTGCCAGCAGCGTCGACAGGGACACTGAAGCTTTCTTT.

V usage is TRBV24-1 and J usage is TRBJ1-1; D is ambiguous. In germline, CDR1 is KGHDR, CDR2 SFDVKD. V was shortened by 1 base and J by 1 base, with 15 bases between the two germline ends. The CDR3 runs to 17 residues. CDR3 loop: CATSDFNYRGKNTEAFF. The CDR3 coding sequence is TGTGCCACCAGTGATTTCAATTATCGCGGGAAGAACACTGAAGCTTTCTTT.

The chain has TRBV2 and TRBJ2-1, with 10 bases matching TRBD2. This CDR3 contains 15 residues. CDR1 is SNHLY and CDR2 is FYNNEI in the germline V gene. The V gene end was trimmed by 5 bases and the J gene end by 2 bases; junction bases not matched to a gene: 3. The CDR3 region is CASSWTSGTYNEQFF. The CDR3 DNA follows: TGTGCCAGCAGTTGGACTAGCGGAACCTACAATGAGCAGTTCTTC.

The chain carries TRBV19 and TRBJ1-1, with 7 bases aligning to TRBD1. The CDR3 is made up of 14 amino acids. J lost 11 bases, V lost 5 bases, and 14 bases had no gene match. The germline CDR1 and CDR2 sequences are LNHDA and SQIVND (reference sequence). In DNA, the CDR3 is TGTGCCAGTAGTGCCCTTTTGGAGGGGGCGAGGGCTTTCTTT. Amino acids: CASSALLEGARAFF.

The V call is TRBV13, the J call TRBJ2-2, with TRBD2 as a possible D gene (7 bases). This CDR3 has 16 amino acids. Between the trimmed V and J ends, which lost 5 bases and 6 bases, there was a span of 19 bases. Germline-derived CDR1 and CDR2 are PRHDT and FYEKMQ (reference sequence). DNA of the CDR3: TGTGCCAGCAGCCCTGAGGGGGGGCGGAGGTCCGGGGAGCTGTTTTTT. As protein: CASSPEGGRRSGELFF. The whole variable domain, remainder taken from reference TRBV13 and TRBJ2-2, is AAGVIQSPRHLIKEKRETATLKCYPIPRHDTVYWYQQGPGQDPQFLISFYEKMQSDKGSIPDRFSAQQFSDYHSELNMSSLELGDSALYFCASSPEGGRRSGELFFGEGSRLTVL.

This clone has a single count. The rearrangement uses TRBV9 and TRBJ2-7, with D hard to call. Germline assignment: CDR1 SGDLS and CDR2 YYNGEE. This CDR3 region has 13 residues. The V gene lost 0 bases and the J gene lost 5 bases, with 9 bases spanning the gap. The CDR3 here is CASSVASQNEQYF. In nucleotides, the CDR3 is TGTGCCAGCAGCGTAGCTTCACAGAACGAGCAGTACTTC.

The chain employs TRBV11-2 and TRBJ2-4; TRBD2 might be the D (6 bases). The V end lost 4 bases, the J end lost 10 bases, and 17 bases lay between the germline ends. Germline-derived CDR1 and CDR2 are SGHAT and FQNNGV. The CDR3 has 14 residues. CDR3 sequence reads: CASSSGHGGRIQYF. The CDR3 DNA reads TGTGCCAGCAGCTCAGGACACGGGGGTAGGATTCAGTACTTC.

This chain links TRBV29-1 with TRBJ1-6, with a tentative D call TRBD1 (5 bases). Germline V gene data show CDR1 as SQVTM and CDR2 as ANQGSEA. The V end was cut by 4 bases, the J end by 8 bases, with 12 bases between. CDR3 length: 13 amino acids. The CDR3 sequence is CSVAQGDDSPLHF. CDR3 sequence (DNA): TGCAGCGTTGCGCAGGGCGATGATTCACCCCTCCACTTT.

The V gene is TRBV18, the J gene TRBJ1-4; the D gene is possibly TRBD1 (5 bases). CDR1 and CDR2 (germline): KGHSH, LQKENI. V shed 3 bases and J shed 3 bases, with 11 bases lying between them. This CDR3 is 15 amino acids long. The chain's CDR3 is CASSPFGGSNEKLFF. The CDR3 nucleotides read TGTGCCAGCTCACCGTTCGGGGGTTCTAATGAAAAACTGTTTTTT.

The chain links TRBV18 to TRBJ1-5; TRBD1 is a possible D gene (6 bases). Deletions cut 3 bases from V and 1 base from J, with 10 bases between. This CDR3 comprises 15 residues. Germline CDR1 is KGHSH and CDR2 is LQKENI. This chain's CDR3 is CASSPGAGSNQPQHF. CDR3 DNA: TGTGCCAGCTCACCGGGGGCAGGGAGCAATCAGCCCCAGCATTTT.

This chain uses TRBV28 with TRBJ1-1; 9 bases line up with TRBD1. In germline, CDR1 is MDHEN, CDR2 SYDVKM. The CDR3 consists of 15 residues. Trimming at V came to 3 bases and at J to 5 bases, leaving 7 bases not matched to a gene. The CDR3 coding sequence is TGTGCCAGCAGTTTGGGGACAGGGAGGGGGACTGAAGCTTTCTTT. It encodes CASSLGTGRGTEAFF.

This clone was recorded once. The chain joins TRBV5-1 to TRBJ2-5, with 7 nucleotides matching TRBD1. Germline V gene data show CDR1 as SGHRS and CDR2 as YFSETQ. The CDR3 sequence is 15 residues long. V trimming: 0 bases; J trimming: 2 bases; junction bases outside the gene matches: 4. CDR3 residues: CASSLAGQSQETQYF. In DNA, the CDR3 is TGCGCCAGCAGCTTGGCGGGACAGTCGCAAGAGACCCAGTACTTC.

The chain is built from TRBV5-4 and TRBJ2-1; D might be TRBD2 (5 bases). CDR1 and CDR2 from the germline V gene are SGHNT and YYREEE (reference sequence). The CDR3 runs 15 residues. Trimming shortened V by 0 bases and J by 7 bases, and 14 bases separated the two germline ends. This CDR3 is CASSLVATWRNEQFF. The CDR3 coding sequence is TGTGCCAGCAGCTTGGTTGCGACTTGGAGGAATGAGCAGTTCTTC.

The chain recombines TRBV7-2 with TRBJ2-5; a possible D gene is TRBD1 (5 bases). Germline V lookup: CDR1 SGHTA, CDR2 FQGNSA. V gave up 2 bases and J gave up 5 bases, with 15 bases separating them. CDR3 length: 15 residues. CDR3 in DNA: TGTGCCAGCAGCTTAATTAGGGGTTGGTCGGAGACCCAGTACTTC. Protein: CASSLIRGWSETQYF.